The clone carrying this T cell receptor beta chain has only one observation. Its target is unknown. Its ends do not fully match the called genes, so a read error is possible. The sample belongs to a study of blood T cells in healthy people across ages. The study's findings and limits: It was the long-lived donors that had more naive CD4+ cells and higher diversity than aged donors. Older individuals had lower TCR beta diversity per million T cells (the decline was roughly linear).

Peripheral blood samples of roughly 9.8 milliliters were drawn from each donor. No fewer than 6 million PBMCs went into each sample. A sample-barcoded 5' primer and a J-beta primer mix were used in a second PCR of about 7 to 11 cycles. From the 5' RACE reads, TCRdb called clonotypes with MiXCR, one entry per CDR3 protein. The sample records 890,000 or so distinct CDR3 sequences, 62% being singletons. Germline V CDR1 and CDR2: MNHEY, SMNVEV (reference sequence). The CDR3 consists of 16 residues. Input material: blood. The chain has TRBV27 and TRBJ2-3; 10 positions agree with TRBD2. This TCR was recovered from a man aged 25-40 years in good health. As DNA, the CDR3 is TGTGCCAGTAGTTTAGATACTAGCGGGGGCACAGATACGCAGTATTTT. Protein sequence: CASSLDTSGGTDTQYF.